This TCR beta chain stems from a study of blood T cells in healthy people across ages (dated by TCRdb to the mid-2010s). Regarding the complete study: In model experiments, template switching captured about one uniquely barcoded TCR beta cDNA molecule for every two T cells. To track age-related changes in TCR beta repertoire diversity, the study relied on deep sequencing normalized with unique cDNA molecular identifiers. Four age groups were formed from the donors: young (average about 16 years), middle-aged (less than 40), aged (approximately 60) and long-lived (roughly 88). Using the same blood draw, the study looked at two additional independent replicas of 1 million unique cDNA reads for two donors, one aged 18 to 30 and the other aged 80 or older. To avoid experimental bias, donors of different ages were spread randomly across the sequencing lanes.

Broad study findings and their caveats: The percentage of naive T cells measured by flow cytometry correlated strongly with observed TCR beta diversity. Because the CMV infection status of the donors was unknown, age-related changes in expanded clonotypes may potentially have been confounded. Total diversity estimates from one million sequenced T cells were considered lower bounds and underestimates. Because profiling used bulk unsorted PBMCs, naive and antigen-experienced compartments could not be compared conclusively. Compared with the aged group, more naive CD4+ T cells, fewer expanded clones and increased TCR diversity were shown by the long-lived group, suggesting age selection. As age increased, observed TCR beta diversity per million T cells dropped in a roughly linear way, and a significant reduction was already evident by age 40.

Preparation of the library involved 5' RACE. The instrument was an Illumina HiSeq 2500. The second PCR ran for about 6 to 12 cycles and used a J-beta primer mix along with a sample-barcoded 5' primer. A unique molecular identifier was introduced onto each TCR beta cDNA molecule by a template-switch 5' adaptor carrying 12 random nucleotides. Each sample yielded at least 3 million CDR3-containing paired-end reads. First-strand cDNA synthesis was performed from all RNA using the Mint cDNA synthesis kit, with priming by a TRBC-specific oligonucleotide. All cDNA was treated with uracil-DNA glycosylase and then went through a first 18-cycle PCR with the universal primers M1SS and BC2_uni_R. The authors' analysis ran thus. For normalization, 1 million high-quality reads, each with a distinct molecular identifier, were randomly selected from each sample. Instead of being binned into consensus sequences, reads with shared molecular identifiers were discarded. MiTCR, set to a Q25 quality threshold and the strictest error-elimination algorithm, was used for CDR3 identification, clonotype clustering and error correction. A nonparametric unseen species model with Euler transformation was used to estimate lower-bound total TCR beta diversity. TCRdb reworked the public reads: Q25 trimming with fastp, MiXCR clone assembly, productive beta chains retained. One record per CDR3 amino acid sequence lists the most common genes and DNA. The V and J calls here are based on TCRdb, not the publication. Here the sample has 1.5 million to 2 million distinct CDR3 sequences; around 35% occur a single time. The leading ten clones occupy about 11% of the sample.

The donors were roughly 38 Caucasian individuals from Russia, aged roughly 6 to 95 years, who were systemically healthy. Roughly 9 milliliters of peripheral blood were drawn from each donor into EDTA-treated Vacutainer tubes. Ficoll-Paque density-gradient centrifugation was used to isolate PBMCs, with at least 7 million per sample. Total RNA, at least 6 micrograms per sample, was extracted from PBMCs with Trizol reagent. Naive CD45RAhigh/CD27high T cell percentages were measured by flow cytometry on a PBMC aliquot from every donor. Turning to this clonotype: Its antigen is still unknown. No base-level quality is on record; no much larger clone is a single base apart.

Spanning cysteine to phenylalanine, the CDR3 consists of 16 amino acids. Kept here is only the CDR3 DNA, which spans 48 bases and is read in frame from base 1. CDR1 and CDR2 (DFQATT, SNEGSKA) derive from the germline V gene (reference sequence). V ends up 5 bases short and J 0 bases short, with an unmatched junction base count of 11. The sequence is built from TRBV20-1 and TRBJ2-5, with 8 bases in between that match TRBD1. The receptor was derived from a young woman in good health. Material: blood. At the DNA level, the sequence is TGCAGTGCTCTTGATCCACCGGGACAGGACCAAGAGACCCAGTACTTC. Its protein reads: CSALDPPGQDQETQYF.